The clone carrying this T cell receptor (beta chain) was recorded once. The data were obtained in a study of blood T cell repertoires in COVID-19. Looking at the study overall: COVID-19 samples collected from the United States, Italy and Spain covered acute and convalescent phases. PBMCs, B-cell-depleted T cells, or T cells provided the cDNA or gDNA that made up the material.

Patients at the Seattle site were enrolled during active infection and followed longitudinally. Generated by immunoSEQ multiplex PCR, the TCRdb table keeps only in-frame clones and is missing some. Counted here are 150,000 or so clones, under 85% occurring once; the ten biggest clones make up roughly 0.62%. From germline, CDR1 is MNHEY and CDR2 SMNVEV (reference sequence). After removal of 6 bases from V and 0 bases from J, the junction contained 12 bases not matched to a gene. This CDR3 has 18 residues. The TCR comes from a man between 60 and 75 years old with COVID-19, enrolled during active disease. J is TRBJ1-2 and V is TRBV27; 11 bases agree with TRBD1. The sequenced sample consisted of peripheral blood. The CDR3 region has the DNA TGTGCCAGCAGCTACGCCCGGATGGGACAGGGGGCTAACTATGGCTACACCTTC. It encodes CASSYARMGQGANYGYTF.